This record looks at one T cell receptor beta chain sequence and its context. The data are from a study of OX40 agonist ivuxolimab in advanced cancers. Clones were read by immunoSEQ multiplex PCR, and TCRdb kept only the in-frame ones, dropping some. Counted here are approximately 66,000 clones, roughly 85% occurring once; the ten biggest clones make up roughly 0.9%. Germline assignment: CDR1 LNHDA and CDR2 SQIVND (reference sequence). The CDR3 consists of 14 residues. V was pared by 3 bases and J by 6 bases, with 14 bases between. The receptor comes from an adult with an advanced solid tumor such as melanoma, head and neck, liver or kidney cancer. The rearrangement joins TRBV19 to TRBJ1-1; D is uncertain. Here the sequenced sample was CD4+ or CD8+ T cells sorted from blood, taken in a trial of the OX40 agonist ivuxolimab. CDR3 DNA sequence: TGTGCCAGTAGTATTGGTGGGAGAATCGCTGAAGCTTTCTTT. This gives the protein CASSIGGRIAEAFF.